This T cell receptor (beta chain) was identified during a study of cytomegalovirus exposure and HLA in healthy donors. Points from the study as a whole: For TCR beta chains, V- and J-gene trimming was later linked to a missense DCLRE1C variant. Per a prior analysis, the majority of TCR beta V segments were productive roughly 87% or roughly 30% of the time. For most subjects, TCR beta sequences were reported to predict HLA-A and HLA-B alleles with accuracy.

As concerns this clone: What it recognizes is unknown.

Per the germline V gene, CDR1 is PRHDT and CDR2 is FYEKMQ (reference sequence). V was pared by 4 bases and J by 0 bases, with 11 bases between. The CDR3 runs 15 residues. Primers included in the PCR were 60 Vbeta and 13 Jbeta primers. Assay: immunoSEQ multiplex PCR; the TCRdb copy retains only in-frame clones and omits some. The sample consists of fewer than 150,000 clones, roughly 80% of them appearing once. The receptor's source is a man aged 40-49 years in good health and CMV-seropositive. The chain recombines TRBV13 with TRBJ2-3; D is uncertain. The sample comprised PBMCs. DNA for the CDR3: TGTGCCAGCAGCTCCACTATTACTAGCACAGATACGCAGTATTTT. Protein product: CASSSTITSTDTQYF.